This T cell receptor (beta chain) was identified in a study of blood T cell repertoires in COVID-19. The protocol was immunoSEQ multiplex PCR, while the TCRdb copy is restricted to in-frame clones and leaves out a portion. The sample yields 360,000 or so clones, around nine tenths seen once. Categorization into cohorts depended on clinical history that participants reported. Exposed participants came across a COVID-19 case within 2 weeks before study entry. V shed 5 bases and J 8 bases; nucleotides not matched to a gene: 9. This CDR3 has 15 amino acids. Germline CDR1 reads SSHAT; CDR2 reads FNYEAQ (reference sequence).

The source of this sequence is a woman aged 25 to 39 who had been exposed to COVID-19. The rearrangement uses TRBV7-7 and TRBJ1-2; 12 bases match TRBD1. Material for sequencing was PBMCs or T cells enriched from blood (not recorded which). CDR3 coding DNA: TGTGCCAGCAGCCCAGGGACAGGGGGCGCGGGCGGCTACACCTTC. Translated: CASSPGTGGAGGYTF.